The next 20 T cell receptor beta chains were all read from a single sample in a study of neoadjuvant anti-PD-1 for oral cavity cancer. Clones were sequenced by immunoSEQ multiplex PCR, and TCRdb holds only the in-frame ones, with some missing. The data contain about 15,000 clones, around three fifths of them singletons. Here the sequenced sample was PBMCs, taken before nivolumab (anti-PD-1) treatment. These receptors all come from a person aged 40-85 years with oral cavity squamous cell carcinoma.

The chain uses TRBV27 and TRBJ1-5; TRBD1 aligns across 7 bases. After removal of 2 bases from V and 6 bases from J, the junction contained 4 bases not matched to a gene. This CDR3 comprises 14 residues. Germline CDR1 and CDR2: MNHEY and SMNVEV (reference sequence). The CDR3 coding sequence is TGTGCCAGCAGTTTAGGGGCAGGGGGTCAGCCCCAGCATTTT. Translation gives CASSLGAGGQPQHF.

This chain links TRBV6-5 with TRBJ1-5, with 7 bases matching TRBD1. This CDR3 has 15 residues. J lost 3 bases, V lost 0 bases, and 2 bases had no gene match. The germline V gene has CDR1 MNHEY and CDR2 SVGAGI. This CDR3 reads CASSYSDRDNQPQHF. The DNA of the CDR3 is TGTGCCAGCAGTTACTCTGACAGGGACAATCAGCCCCAGCATTTT.

This chain links TRBV5-1 with TRBJ2-1, with 7 positions matching TRBD1. The CDR3 runs 15 residues. Germline V gene lookup returns CDR1 SGHRS and CDR2 YFSETQ. The trim removed 7 bases at V and 6 bases at J, leaving 13 bases unmatched. CDR3 in amino acids: CASELDRSSFNEQFF. In DNA form, the CDR3 reads TGCGCCAGCGAACTGGACAGGTCTAGTTTCAATGAGCAGTTCTTC.

The rearrangement uses TRBV4-2 and TRBJ1-2; no firm D call. CDR1 LGHNA and CDR2 YNFKEQ come from the germline V gene. This CDR3 has 15 amino acids. V shed 0 bases and J shed 2 bases, with 10 bases lying between them. The CDR3 DNA follows: TGTGCCAGCAGCCAAGATAAATCAGTCAACTATGGCTACACCTTC. Protein: CASSQDKSVNYGYTF.

The rearrangement joins TRBV7-3 to TRBJ2-1, with D possibly being TRBD2 (5 bases). The germline gives CDR1 SGHTA, CDR2 FQGTGA. This CDR3 comprises 13 residues. Between the trimmed V and J ends, which lost 6 bases and 2 bases, there was a span of 8 bases. CDR3 DNA sequence: TGTGCCAGCAGTACTAGTCCCTACAATGAGCAGTTCTTC. Translated: CASSTSPYNEQFF.

The J gene is TRBJ2-2, the V gene TRBV7-2; 7 positions match TRBD1. V was clipped by 1 base and J by 3 bases; unmatched bases: 5. CDR1 SGHTA and CDR2 FQGNSA come from the germline V gene. The CDR3 has 16 amino acids. In nucleotides, the CDR3 is TGTGCCAGCAGCTTAGGCCGGGGACAGTACACCGGGGAGCTGTTTTTT. It specifies CASSLGRGQYTGELFF. The full variable domain, completed using reference TRBV7-2 and TRBJ2-2, is GAGVSQSPSNKVTEKGKDVELRCDPISGHTALYWYRQSLGQGLEFLIYFQGNSAPDKSGLPSDRFSAERTGGSVSTLTIQRTQQEDSAVYLCASSLGRGQYTGELFFGEGSRLTVL.

The rearrangement uses TRBV15 and TRBJ2-1, with D possibly TRBD2 on 6 matching bases. Germline V CDR1 and CDR2: LNHNV, YYDKDF (reference sequence). The CDR3 is 16 amino acids. The V gene lost 3 bases and the J gene lost 5 bases, with 17 bases spanning the gap. The CDR3 nucleotides are TGTGCCACCAGCAGTCCGACGGGGCGGGGCCACAATGAGCAGTTCTTC. Amino acids: CATSSPTGRGHNEQFF.

CDR3 nucleotide sequence: TGTGCCAGCAGCTCATCGACCCCTTACAATGAGCAGTTCTTC. This translates into CASSSSTPYNEQFF. The V and J genes are TRBV6-1 and TRBJ2-1; D is ambiguous. This CDR3 contains 14 residues. Germline CDR1 is MNHNS and CDR2 is SASEGT. V lost 6 bases to trimming and J lost 4 bases, with 13 bases between them.

CDR3 DNA sequence: TGTGCCAGCAGCAGACTCCTTAAGGATACTGAAGCTTTCTTT. It is translated as CASSRLLKDTEAFF. This rearrangement joins TRBV5-6 to TRBJ1-1; the D is unclear. Germline V CDR1 and CDR2: SGHDT, YYEEEE. The CDR3 runs to 14 residues. The V end was cut by 4 bases, the J end by 5 bases, with 15 bases between.

The V call is TRBV7-8, the J call TRBJ2-3; 7 bases are shared with TRBD2. CDR1 and CDR2 from the germline V gene are SGHVS and FQNEAQ. V lost 8 bases to trimming and J lost 0 bases; unmatched junction nucleotides: 2. This CDR3 is 13 amino acids long. CDR3 DNA sequence: TGTGCCAGCCGGCGGGGGAGCACAGATACGCAGTATTTT. It translates to CASRRGSTDTQYF.

The genes are TRBV29-1 and TRBJ2-3, with 8 bases aligning to TRBD2. Looked up from germline, CDR1 is SQVTM and CDR2 is ANQGSEA. V lost 6 bases, J lost 0 bases, and 14 bases stayed unmatched. The CDR3 loop spans 17 amino acids. CDR3 residues: CSVDGLAGSESTDTQYF. DNA of the CDR3: TGCAGCGTCGACGGACTAGCAGGTAGTGAAAGCACAGATACGCAGTATTTT.

The rearrangement joins TRBV9 to TRBJ2-5; D remains unclear. CDR1 SGDLS and CDR2 YYNGEE come from the germline V gene. The CDR3 totals 15 residues. Trimming removed 0 bases at V and 4 bases at J, with 13 bases between. CDR3 sequence (DNA): TGTGCCAGCAGCGTAGGCCCCAGCGTTGGAGAGACCCAGTACTTC. Translated, it gives CASSVGPSVGETQYF.

This sequence joins TRBV6-5 and TRBJ2-2; 7 bases agree with TRBD1. V was clipped by 8 bases and J by 0 bases; unmatched bases: 3. The V gene's germline CDR1 is MNHEY and CDR2 SVGAGI. The CDR3 runs to 14 residues. CDR3 sequence: CASFDRANTGELFF. CDR3 nucleotide sequence: TGTGCCAGCTTTGACAGGGCGAACACCGGGGAGCTGTTTTTT.

V is TRBV30 and J is TRBJ1-1; D call uncertain. V shed 5 bases and J shed 1 base, with 17 bases lying between them. This CDR3 has 15 amino acids. Germline CDR1 GTSNPN, CDR2 SVGIG (reference sequence). The CDR3 spells CAWDLRRLANTEAFF. The CDR3 nucleotides are TGTGCCTGGGATCTACGGAGGTTGGCGAACACTGAAGCTTTCTTT.

This clone was seen just once. V is TRBV7-2 and J is TRBJ2-5; TRBD2 matches at 9 bases. The CDR3 contains 16 residues. With V trimmed by 5 bases and J by 4 bases, 11 bases remained unmatched. Germline V lookup: CDR1 SGHTA, CDR2 FQGNSA. CDR3 DNA: TGTGCCAGCAGCCGTAGGCGGGGGGGGCATAGAGAGACCCAGTACTTC. It is translated as CASSRRRGGHRETQYF.

The chain employs TRBV6-1 and TRBJ1-1; perhaps TRBD1 as D (5 bases). The CDR3 length is 15 residues. The ends were cut back, 6 bases at V and 1 base at J, with 15 bases in the middle. Per the germline V gene, CDR1 is MNHNS and CDR2 is SASEGT. CDR3 region: CASRDLGTANTEAFF. In nucleotides, the CDR3 is TGTGCCAGCAGGGACCTTGGGACGGCGAACACTGAAGCTTTCTTT.

J is TRBJ1-6 and V is TRBV30, with a tentative D call TRBD1 (5 bases). Germline V gene sequence: CDR1 GTSNPN, CDR2 SVGIG (reference sequence). The CDR3 extends over 14 amino acids. Trimming removed 6 bases at V and 7 bases at J, with 16 bases between. Here the CDR3 DNA reads TGTGCCTGCTCTTTCCAGGGCAGGAATTCACCCCTCCACTTT. Protein product: CACSFQGRNSPLHF.

This clone was counted a single time. The J gene is TRBJ1-2, the V gene TRBV4-1, with 7 nucleotides matching TRBD1. The CDR3 length is 19 residues. Germline V CDR1 and CDR2: MGHRA, YSYEKL. V lost 0 bases and J lost 1; bases outside the gene matches: 14. As DNA, the CDR3 is TGCGCCAGCAGCCAAGAAAGGGGGAGACAGGGACGATTTAACTATGGCTACACCTTC. The encoded protein is CASSQERGRQGRFNYGYTF.

The sample holds one count of this clone. The chain joins TRBV28 to TRBJ2-2; TRBD1 might be the D (6 bases). Germline CDR1 reads MDHEN; CDR2 reads SYDVKM. The CDR3 has 13 residues. The CDR3 coding sequence is TGTGTTACGGGACAAACGAACACCGGGGAGCTGTTTTTT. Translation gives CVTGQTNTGELFF.

This clone was seen a handful of times. The chain combines TRBV5-4 with TRBJ2-5, with D possibly matching TRBD1 (6 bases). CDR3 length: 15 amino acids. Trimming shortened V by 0 bases and J by 4 bases, and 13 bases separated the two germline ends. Germline-derived CDR1 and CDR2 are SGHNT and YYREEE (reference sequence). The DNA of the CDR3 is TGTGCCAGCAGCTTGGGGCAGGGGACGGGAGAGACCCAGTACTTC. Its translation: CASSLGQGTGETQYF.